Listed here are 9 T cell receptor beta chains from one sample, sequenced in a study of T cells after yellow fever vaccination. One entry per CDR3 protein results from TCRdb running MiXCR on the 5' RACE reads. The table lists around 310,000 distinct CDR3 sequences, 3% to 4.5% of them singletons. The starting material was PBMCs, obtained on the day of the yellow fever booster vaccination. These receptors came from a man younger than 35 who received the YFV17D yellow fever vaccine.

This clonotype has ten or more counts. The chain is built from TRBV7-2 and TRBJ2-1; D is unclear. The CDR3 is 14 residues long. Trimming removed 5 bases at V and 9 bases at J, with 17 bases between. In germline, CDR1 is SGHTA, CDR2 FQGNSA. This CDR3 reads CASSIRLDQAEQFF. CDR3 in DNA: TGTGCCAGCAGCATCCGACTGGACCAGGCTGAGCAGTTCTTC.

In this sample, this clonotype turned up many times. This chain uses TRBV4-3 with TRBJ2-7; D is possibly TRBD2 (5 bases). The CDR3 runs to 15 residues. V was trimmed by 2 bases and J by 0 bases, leaving 11 bases between them. CDR1 is LGHNA, CDR2 YSLEER, per germline. DNA for the CDR3: TGCGCCAGCAGCCAATCCGCGGGTAGCTCCTACGAGCAGTACTTC. This codes for CASSQSAGSSYEQYF.

The chain couples TRBV6-5 to TRBJ2-2, with 9 bases aligning to TRBD1. The junction had 5 bases not matched to a gene; V was cut back by 5 bases and J by 4 bases. This CDR3 is 15 amino acids long. CDR1 and CDR2 (germline): MNHEY, SVGAGI. The CDR3: CASSHRGHATGELFF. The CDR3 DNA sequence: TGTGCCAGCAGTCACAGGGGGCACGCCACCGGGGAGCTGTTTTTT.

This clonotype was seen more than once but under ten times. V and J are TRBV5-1 and TRBJ2-6; a possible D gene is TRBD2 (6 bases). This CDR3 spans 18 amino acids. Germline CDR1 SGHRS, CDR2 YFSETQ. V was clipped by 1 base and J by 3 bases, with 17 bases between them. CDR3 coding DNA: TGCGCCAGCAGCTTGTTACTGGGGCGAGCGGGTGGGGCCAACGTCCTGACTTTC. Its protein is CASSLLLGRAGGANVLTF. Looking up the rest from reference TRBV5-1 and TRBJ2-6 gives the full variable domain: KAGVTQTPRYLIKTRGQQVTLSCSPISGHRSVSWYQQTPGQGLQFLFEYFSETQRNKGNFPGRFSGRQFSNSRSEMNVSTLELGDSALYLCASSLLLGRAGGANVLTFGAGSRLTVL.

In its sample, this clonotype was seen many times. This sequence joins TRBV7-2 and TRBJ2-7; D call uncertain. The germline V gene has CDR1 SGHTA and CDR2 FQGNSA. CDR3 length equals 15 residues. Trimming took 2 bases from V and 3 from J, leaving 14 bases between them. In nucleotides, the CDR3 is TGTGCCAGCAGCTTATTTTCAGGTGAATTCTACGAGCAGTACTTC. Protein sequence: CASSLFSGEFYEQYF.

The chain links TRBV29-1 to TRBJ2-7; a possible D gene is TRBD1 (6 bases). The CDR3 spans 13 residues. Trimming took 7 bases from V and 2 from J, leaving 15 bases between them. Germline V gives CDR1 SQVTM, CDR2 ANQGSEA. CDR3 amino acids: CSAIGQRTYEQYF. In nucleotides, the CDR3 is TGCAGCGCTATTGGACAGCGGACCTACGAGCAGTACTTC.

This clonotype was seen only a few times. The V and J genes are TRBV5-1 and TRBJ2-2; TRBD1 matches 7 bases. Germline-derived CDR1 and CDR2 are SGHRS and YFSETQ. V lost 4 bases and J lost 2; bases outside the gene matches: 8. The CDR3 runs 16 residues. The CDR3: CASSTPGQSNTGELFF. For the CDR3, the DNA is TGCGCCAGCAGCACACCGGGACAGAGTAACACCGGGGAGCTGTTTTTT.

This clonotype was detected many times. CDR3 protein: CSGSGGAETQYF. CDR3 bases: TGCAGTGGTAGCGGGGGGGCCGAGACCCAGTACTTC. The chain combines TRBV20-1 with TRBJ2-5; 11 nucleotides line up with TRBD2. The CDR3 covers 12 residues. Germline V gene lookup returns CDR1 DFQATT and CDR2 SNEGSKA (reference sequence). The junction had 3 bases not matched to a gene; V was cut back by 7 bases and J by 5 bases.

This rearrangement joins TRBV15 to TRBJ1-1, with D perhaps matching TRBD1 (5 bases). The V and J ends lost 8 bases and 4 bases respectively, with 20 bases between them. Germline lookup yields CDR1 LNHNV and CDR2 YYDKDF (reference sequence). The CDR3 spans 15 residues. Here the CDR3 DNA reads TGTGCCACCGGGGGGGATGAGGCGGGGAGCACTGAAGCTTTCTTT. This encodes CATGGDEAGSTEAFF.